The present T cell receptor (beta chain) was sequenced within a study of PD-L1 blockade in urothelial cancer. Study-wide context: Patients' histories included 0 to 3 prior chemotherapy regimens. Blood underwent analysis 3 weeks (second dose) and 6 weeks after treatment began. T cell content in blood samples showed a median of around 140,000.

General study points: In blood at 3 weeks, tumor-associated clones expanded more among patients with durable benefit.

Germline CDR1 and CDR2: SGHTA and FQGNSA. Trimming took 6 bases from V and 7 from J; bases not matched to a gene: 6. CDR3 length equals 12 residues. Sequencing used immunoSEQ multiplex PCR; TCRdb keeps in-frame clones, though not all of them. The sample yields approximately 100,000 clones, about 85% seen once. In the case of this clone: Antigen: not known.

J is TRBJ2-7 and V is TRBV7-2; 7 bases match TRBD1. The receptor's source is a man over 45 with urothelial cancer. Sequencing was performed on PBMCs, taken around atezolizumab (anti-PD-L1) treatment. CDR3 region: CASSRQGREQYF. In DNA form, the CDR3 reads TGTGCCAGCAGTCGACAGGGTAGGGAGCAGTACTTC.